This entry lists 7 T cell receptor beta chains sequenced from one sample in a study of blood T cell repertoires in COVID-19. Assay used: immunoSEQ multiplex PCR; TCRdb lists only in-frame clones, some missing. The sample has about 300,000 clones; approximately 84% are singletons. The material sequenced was peripheral blood. The source is a human donor with COVID-19, enrolled during active disease. The donor label of this sample is uncertain.

This clone came up a few times. The J gene is TRBJ1-2, the V gene TRBV11-1; TRBD1 agrees at 7 bases. Germline V lookup: CDR1 SGHAT, CDR2 FQDESV (reference sequence). CDR3 length: 12 amino acids. The V and J ends lost 6 bases and 8 bases, in that order; junction bases with no gene match: 6. Here the CDR3 DNA reads TGTGCCAGCAGACGACAGGGAGAAGGCTACACCTTC. This encodes CASRRQGEGYTF.

This sequence joins TRBV5-1 and TRBJ1-3, with D perhaps TRBD1 (6 bases). The CDR3 length is 16 residues. Between the trimmed V and J ends, which lost 0 bases and 4 bases, there was a span of 14 bases. Germline V gene lookup returns CDR1 SGHRS and CDR2 YFSETQ. The CDR3: CASSLDTTGYGNTIYF. For the CDR3, the DNA is TGCGCCAGCAGCTTGGACACCACAGGGTACGGAAACACCATATATTTT.

The rearrangement joins TRBV6-5 to TRBJ1-1; 9 nucleotides align to TRBD1. CDR1 MNHEY and CDR2 SVGAGI come from the germline V gene. The CDR3 is made up of 15 amino acids. V was pared by 0 bases and J by 2 bases, with 1 base of the junction left unmatched. The CDR3 is CASSYSDRGNTEAFF. The CDR3 coding sequence is TGTGCCAGCAGTTACTCGGACAGGGGTAACACTGAAGCTTTCTTT.

The chain carries TRBV3-1 (or the pseudogene TRBV3-2) and TRBJ1-1; D perhaps matches TRBD1 (6 bases). Germline V lookup: CDR1 LGHDT, CDR2 YNNKEL (reference sequence). Trimming took off 1 base at V and 4 bases at J, with 13 bases between the two ends. The CDR3 is 15 amino acids. The CDR3 nucleotides are TGTGCCAGCAGCCAAGTTACGGGAGGGGGCACTGAAGCTTTCTTT. Translation: CASSQVTGGGTEAFF.

The gene calls are TRBV7-9 and TRBJ1-2, with 7 bases identical to TRBD1. V gave up 5 bases and J gave up 5 bases; unmatched junction bases: 17. The CDR3 has 17 amino acids. Germline-derived CDR1 and CDR2 are SEHNR and FQNEAQ (reference sequence). The CDR3 sequence: CASSPGGDRVDSYGYTF. In DNA, the CDR3 is TGTGCCAGCAGCCCCGGGGGCGACAGGGTGGATTCTTATGGCTACACCTTC.

This clone was detected once. The chain links TRBV28 to TRBJ1-1; no definite D call. V was trimmed by 7 bases and J by 1 base, leaving 4 bases between them. Germline CDR1 and CDR2: MDHEN and SYDVKM. The length of the CDR3 is 11 residues. CDR3 sequence (DNA): TGTGCCAGCATCTCGAACACTGAAGCTTTCTTT. Protein sequence: CASISNTEAFF.

This rearrangement joins TRBV10-3 to TRBJ1-5; TRBD1 is a possible D gene (5 bases). The length of the CDR3 is 14 residues. Germline-derived CDR1 and CDR2 are ENHRY and SYGVKD. V dropped 6 bases and J dropped 7 bases, with 16 bases sitting between them. As DNA, the CDR3 is TGTGCCATCAGCGGGGTTGGGGGGAGACAGCCCCAGCATTTT. Its protein product is CAISGVGGRQPQHF.